This record concerns one T cell receptor beta chain sequence. This entry comes from a study of blood T cell repertoires in COVID-19. The method was immunoSEQ multiplex PCR; TCRdb's version includes in-frame clones alone and lacks a portion of them. This table has some 150,000 clones, roughly 87% appearing once. Sequencing used peripheral blood. This TCR was recovered from a woman aged 55-75 years with active or convalescent COVID-19.

The CDR3 region has the DNA TGTGCCAGCAGTCCACTAGTTACAGATACGCAGTATTTT. Translated: CASSPLVTDTQYF. The V call is TRBV6-5, the J call TRBJ2-3; weak D call: TRBD2 (5 bases). This CDR3 comprises 13 residues. V shed 5 bases and J shed 3 bases, with 9 bases lying between them. In germline, CDR1 is MNHEY, CDR2 SVGAGI.